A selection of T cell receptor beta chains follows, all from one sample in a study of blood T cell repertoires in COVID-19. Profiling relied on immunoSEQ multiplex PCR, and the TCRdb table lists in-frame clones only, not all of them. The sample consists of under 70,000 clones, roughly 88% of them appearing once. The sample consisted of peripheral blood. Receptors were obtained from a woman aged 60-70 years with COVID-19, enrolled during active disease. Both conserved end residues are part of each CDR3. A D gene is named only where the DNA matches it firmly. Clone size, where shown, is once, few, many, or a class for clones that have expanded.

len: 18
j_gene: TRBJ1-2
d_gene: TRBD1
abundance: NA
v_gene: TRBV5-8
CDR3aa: CASSLVKGQGAPAYGYTF
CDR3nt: TGTGCCAGCAGCTTGGTGAAGGGACAGGGGGCGCCGGCATATGGCTACACCTTC

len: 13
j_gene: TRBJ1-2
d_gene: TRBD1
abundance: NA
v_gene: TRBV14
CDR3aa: CASTHDRGYGYTF
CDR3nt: TGTGCCAGCACGCATGACAGGGGGTATGGCTACACCTTC

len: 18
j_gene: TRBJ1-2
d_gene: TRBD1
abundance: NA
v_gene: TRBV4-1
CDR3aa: CASSQDPRGQVPNYGYTF
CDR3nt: TGCGCCAGCAGCCAAGATCCCCGGGGACAGGTTCCTAACTATGGCTACACCTTC

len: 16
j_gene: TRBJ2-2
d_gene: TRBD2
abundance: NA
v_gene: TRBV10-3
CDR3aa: CAISATRLAATGELFF
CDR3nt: TGTGCCATCAGTGCTACTCGACTAGCGGCAACCGGGGAGCTGTTTTTT

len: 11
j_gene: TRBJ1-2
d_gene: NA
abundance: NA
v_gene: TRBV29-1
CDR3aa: CSVDRGYGYTF
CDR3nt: TGCAGCGTTGATCGGGGATATGGCTACACCTTC

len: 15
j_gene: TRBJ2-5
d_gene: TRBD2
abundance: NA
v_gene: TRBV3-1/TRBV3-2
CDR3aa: CASSRGTSGAETQYF
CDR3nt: TGTGCCAGCAGCCGTGGGACTAGCGGGGCTGAGACCCAGTACTTC

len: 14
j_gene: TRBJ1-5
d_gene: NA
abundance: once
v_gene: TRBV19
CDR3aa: CASSISLSNQPQHF
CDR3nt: TGTGCCAGTAGTATCTCTTTGAGCAATCAGCCCCAGCATTTT

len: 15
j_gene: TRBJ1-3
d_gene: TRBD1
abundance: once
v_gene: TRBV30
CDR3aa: CAWSVVTGIGNTIYF
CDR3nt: TGTGCCTGGAGTGTTGTGACAGGGATTGGAAACACCATATATTTT

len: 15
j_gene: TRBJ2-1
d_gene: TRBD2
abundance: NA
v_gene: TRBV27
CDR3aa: CASSRPGGAGNEQFF
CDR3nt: TGTGCCAGCAGCCGCCCCGGGGGGGCCGGAAATGAGCAGTTCTTC

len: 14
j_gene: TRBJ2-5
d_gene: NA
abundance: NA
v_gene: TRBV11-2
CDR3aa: CASSPDRPSGTQYF
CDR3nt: TGTGCCAGCAGCCCCGACAGGCCATCGGGGACCCAGTACTTC

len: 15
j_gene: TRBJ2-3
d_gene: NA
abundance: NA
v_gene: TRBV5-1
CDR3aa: CASSLGQGFTDTQYF
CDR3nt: TGCGCCAGCAGCTTGGGCCAGGGATTCACAGATACGCAGTATTTT

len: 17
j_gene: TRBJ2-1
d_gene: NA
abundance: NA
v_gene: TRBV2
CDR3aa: CASSEDSQAAYTSEQFF
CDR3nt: TGTGCCAGCAGTGAAGATTCACAAGCGGCGTACACAAGTGAGCAGTTCTTC

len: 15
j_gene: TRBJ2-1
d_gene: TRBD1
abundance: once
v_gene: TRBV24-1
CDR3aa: CATSDPGQGYNEQFF
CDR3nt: TGTGCCACCAGTGACCCGGGACAGGGATACAATGAGCAGTTCTTC

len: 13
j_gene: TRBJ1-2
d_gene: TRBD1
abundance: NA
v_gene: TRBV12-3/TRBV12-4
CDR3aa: CASTLRDRSGYTF
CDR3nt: TGTGCCAGCACCTTAAGGGACAGGAGCGGCTACACCTTC

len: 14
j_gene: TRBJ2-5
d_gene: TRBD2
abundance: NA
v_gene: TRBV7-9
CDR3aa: CASSPATSWETQYF
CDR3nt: TGTGCCAGCAGCCCCGCGACTAGCTGGGAGACCCAGTACTTC

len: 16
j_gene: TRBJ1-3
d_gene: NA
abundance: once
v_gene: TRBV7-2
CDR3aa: CASSSVGSRSGNTIYF
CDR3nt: TGTGCCAGCAGCTCCGTAGGGAGCCGCTCTGGAAACACCATATATTTT

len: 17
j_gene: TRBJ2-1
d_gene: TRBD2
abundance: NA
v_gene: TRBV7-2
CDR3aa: CASSFSGTSGRYNEQFF
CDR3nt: TGTGCCAGCAGCTTCTCCGGGACTAGCGGGCGCTACAATGAGCAGTTCTTC

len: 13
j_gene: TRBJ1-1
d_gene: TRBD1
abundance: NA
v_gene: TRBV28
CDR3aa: CASSSGTGNKAFF
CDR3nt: TGTGCCAGCTCCTCCGGGACAGGGAATAAAGCTTTCTTT

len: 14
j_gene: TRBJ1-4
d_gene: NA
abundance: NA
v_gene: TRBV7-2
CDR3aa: CASSRSREREKLFF
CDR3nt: TGTGCCAGCAGCCGCAGCAGGGAACGGGAAAAACTGTTTTTT

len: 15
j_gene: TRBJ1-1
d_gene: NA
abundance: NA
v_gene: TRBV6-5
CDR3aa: CASSYSRTQNTEAFF
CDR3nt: TGTGCCAGCAGTTACTCGAGGACACAGAACACTGAAGCTTTCTTT

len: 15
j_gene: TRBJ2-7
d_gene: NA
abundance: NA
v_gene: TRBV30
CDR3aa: CAWSVLFPHSYEQYF
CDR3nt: TGTGCCTGGAGTGTACTCTTCCCTCACTCGTACGAGCAGTACTTC

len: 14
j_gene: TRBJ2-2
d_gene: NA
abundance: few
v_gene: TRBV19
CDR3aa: CASTSPGVTGELFF
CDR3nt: TGTGCCAGTACCAGCCCAGGGGTTACCGGGGAGCTGTTTTTT

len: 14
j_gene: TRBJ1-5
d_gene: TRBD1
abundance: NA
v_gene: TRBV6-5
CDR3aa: CASSYWQGGEPQHF
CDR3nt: TGTGCCAGCAGTTACTGGCAGGGGGGCGAGCCCCAGCATTTT

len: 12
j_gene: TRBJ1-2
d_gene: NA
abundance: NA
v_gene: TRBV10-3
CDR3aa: CAISDWGVGYTF
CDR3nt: TGTGCCATCAGTGACTGGGGGGTTGGCTACACCTTC

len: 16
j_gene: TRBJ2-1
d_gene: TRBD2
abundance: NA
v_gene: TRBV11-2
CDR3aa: CASSSRPSGGYNEQFF
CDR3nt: TGTGCCAGCAGCAGTAGACCTAGCGGGGGCTACAATGAGCAGTTCTTC

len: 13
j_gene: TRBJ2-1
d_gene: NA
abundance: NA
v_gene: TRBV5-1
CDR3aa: CASSSFREDEQFF
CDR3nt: TGCGCCAGCAGCTCATTCCGGGAAGATGAGCAGTTCTTC

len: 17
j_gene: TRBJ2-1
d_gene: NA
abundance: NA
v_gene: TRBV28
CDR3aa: CASSLWGSGSSYNEQFF
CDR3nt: TGTGCCAGCAGTTTATGGGGTAGCGGTAGCTCCTACAATGAGCAGTTCTTC

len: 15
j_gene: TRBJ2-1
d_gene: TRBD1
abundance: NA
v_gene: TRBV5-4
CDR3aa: CASSPRDRGLGEQFF
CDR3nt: TGTGCCAGCAGCCCCAGGGACAGGGGGCTGGGTGAGCAGTTCTTC

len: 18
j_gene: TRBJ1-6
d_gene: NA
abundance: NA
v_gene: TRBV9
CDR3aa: CASSVGDSPSSYNSPLHF
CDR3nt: TGTGCCAGCAGCGTAGGAGACAGCCCGAGCTCCTATAATTCACCCCTCCACTTT

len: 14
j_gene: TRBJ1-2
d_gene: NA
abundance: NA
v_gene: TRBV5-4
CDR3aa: CASSLDRANYGYTF
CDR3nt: TGTGCCAGCAGCTTGGATCGGGCTAACTATGGCTACACCTTC

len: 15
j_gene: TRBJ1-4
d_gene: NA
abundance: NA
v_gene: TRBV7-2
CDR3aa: CASSLSSVRNEKLFF
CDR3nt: TGTGCCAGCAGCTTAAGTTCGGTTAGAAATGAAAAACTGTTTTTT

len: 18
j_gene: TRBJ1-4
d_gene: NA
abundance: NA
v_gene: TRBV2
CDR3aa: CASSTSTGKLLRGEKLFF
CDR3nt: TGTGCCAGCAGCACATCAACAGGGAAGCTTCTCCGGGGTGAAAAACTGTTTTTT

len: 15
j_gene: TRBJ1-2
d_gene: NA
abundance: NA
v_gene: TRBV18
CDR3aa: CASSPGQGSNYGYTF
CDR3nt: TGTGCCAGCTCTCCCGGTCAGGGGTCCAACTATGGCTACACCTTC